This TCR beta chain emerged from a study of human T cells and chemical hapten exposure. Study details: On around 2 cm by around 2 cm of upper inner arm skin, sensitization was performed with 2% DPC.

One entry per CDR3 protein results from TCRdb running MiXCR on the RACE reads. The sample comprises fewer than 350,000 distinct CDR3 sequences, almost 8% of which are singletons, and more than 1% rests with the top ten. The time point: pre-sensitization, week 0. The treatment is: therapeutic diphenylcyclopropenone sensitization with weekly scalp DPC. Sequencing started from total RNA isolated from unfractionated whole blood. This clonotype was seen a handful of times. The antigen remains undetermined. There are 15 residues in the CDR3. Deletions cut 4 bases from V and 3 bases from J, with 12 bases between. Germline V gene lookup returns CDR1 SGHTA and CDR2 FQGTGA. Findings and limits, study-wide: Significantly more large CDR3 similarity clusters arose among expanded TCRs than among controls. TCRs exceeding a frequency of 1 in 1000 stayed unchanged under DPC sensitization.

The chain uses TRBV7-3 and TRBJ2-2; the D gene is possibly TRBD1 (6 bases). The receptor was isolated from a man aged 18 to 29 with alopecia areata. Some clones in this sample may be carry-over from other donors' samples. The sample consisted of whole blood, taken in connection with sensitization to the hapten diphenylcyclopropenone (DPC). In nucleotides, the CDR3 is TGTGCCAGCAGCTCTAACTACAGGGACACCGGGGAGCTGTTTTTT. It codes for CASSSNYRDTGELFF. Variable domain in full (rest from reference TRBV7-3 and TRBJ2-2): GAGVSQTPSNKVTEKGKYVELRCDPISGHTALYWYRQSLGQGPEFLIYFQGTGAADDSGLPNDRFFAVRPEGSVSTLKIQRTERGDSAVYLCASSSNYRDTGELFFGEGSRLTVL.